The rows below give T cell receptor beta chains drawn from one sample of a study of CD8+ T cells in alopecia areata. This table comes from immunoSEQ multiplex PCR, and its TCRdb copy is limited to in-frame clones, with some not included. The sample lists 120,000 to 150,000 clones; about 89% were seen once. The sequencing used CD8+ T cells sorted from blood, collected at week 0. These receptors originate from a human donor with alopecia areata. The CDR3 runs from the conserved cysteine through the conserved F or W. The D gene is left open where the match is weak. Some rows have no size entry. The others give once, few or many, or a class for an expanded clone.

size,J,V,D,DNA,CDR3
.,TRBJ2-1,TRBV5-1,TRBD1,TGCGCCAGCAGCTTGGCCTCAGGGGGCTGGGGGAACAATGAGCAGTTCTTC,CASSLASGGWGNNEQFF
.,TRBJ2-7,TRBV27,TRBD2,TGTGCCAGCTTAATGCGGGGGGCAGGACACTACGAGCAGTACTTC,CASLMRGAGHYEQYF
.,TRBJ2-5,TRBV7-9,TRBD1,TGTGCCAGCAGCTTAGTTCGACAGGGCGATGAGACCCAGTACTTC,CASSLVRQGDETQYF
once,TRBJ2-4,TRBV15,.,TGTGCCACCAGCAGAGAGGGGGGAAGGCAGAAAAACATTCAGTACTTC,CATSREGGRQKNIQYF
.,TRBJ2-2,TRBV29-1,TRBD1,TGCAGCGCCCAACAGGGGGCGAGCACCGGGGAGCTGTTTTTT,CSAQQGASTGELFF
.,TRBJ2-1,TRBV5-1,TRBD2,TGCGCCAGCAGCCATCCGGCCAGCGGGAGTCCCGGCTACAATGAGCAGTTCTTC,CASSHPASGSPGYNEQFF
.,TRBJ2-3,TRBV10-3,TRBD1,TGTGCCATCAGTGGGGACAGTAGCACAGATACGCAGTATTTT,CAISGDSSTDTQYF
.,TRBJ2-1,TRBV7-9,.,TGTGCCAGCAGCTTAGAGAGGTTGGAGCAGTTCTTC,CASSLERLEQFF
once,TRBJ2-1,TRBV27,TRBD2,TGTGCCAGCAGTTTATTCGCGGGAGGGATGAACAATGAGCAGTTCTTC,CASSLFAGGMNNEQFF
.,TRBJ2-1,TRBV30,.,TGTGCCTGGAGTGGGGGTTGGGTTGATGAGCAGTTCTTC,CAWSGGWVDEQFF
once,TRBJ2-2,TRBV5-1,.,TGCGCCAGCAGCTTCACAGGACCCGGGGAGCTGTTTTTT,CASSFTGPGELFF
.,TRBJ2-7,TRBV29-1,TRBD2,TGCAGCGTTGAAGCCCTGGCCGGGAGGACCTACGAGCAGTACTTC,CSVEALAGRTYEQYF
.,TRBJ1-5,TRBV27,.,TGTGCCAGCACTCCAGGGTTTGGCAGCAATCAGCCCCAGCATTTT,CASTPGFGSNQPQHF
.,TRBJ2-7,TRBV29-1,TRBD2,TGCAGCGTCACGGGGGGGGGCGAACACATCTCCTACGAGCAGTACTTC,CSVTGGGEHISYEQYF
.,TRBJ1-2,TRBV9,TRBD1,TGTGCCAGCAGCGTAGGGGGACAGGACAACTATGGCTACACCTTC,CASSVGGQDNYGYTF
.,TRBJ2-7,TRBV11-2,TRBD2,TGTGCCAGCAGCCCGCTAGCGGGGGGGCCCCACGAGCAGTACTTC,CASSPLAGGPHEQYF
.,TRBJ2-3,TRBV27,.,TGTGCCAGCAGTTGCAAATTACTAGCTGACTTCACAGATACGCAGTATTTT,CASSCKLLADFTDTQYF
.,TRBJ2-7,TRBV11-2,TRBD1,TGTGCCAGCAGCTTAGGAGGGGGCGAGTACGAGCAGTACTTC,CASSLGGGEYEQYF
.,TRBJ2-7,TRBV5-1,TRBD2,TGCGCCAGCAGCTTCGGGACTAGCGGGAGTGCGTCCTACGAGCAGTACTTC,CASSFGTSGSASYEQYF
.,TRBJ1-2,TRBV25-1,.,TGTGCCAGCAGTGCGTGGGGCAGGGAGGGCTACACCTTC,CASSAWGREGYTF
.,TRBJ2-7,TRBV27,TRBD2,TGTGCCAGCAGTTTAAGGGGACTAGCGGGGGCCAACTACGAGCAGTACTTC,CASSLRGLAGANYEQYF
.,TRBJ2-7,TRBV7-6,TRBD2,TGTGCCAGCGGCGCCAGGGAGGGTTACGAGCAGTACTTC,CASGAREGYEQYF
.,TRBJ2-5,TRBV2,.,TGTGCCAGCAGTGAGCCAGTATACCAAGAGACCCAGTACTTC,CASSEPVYQETQYF
.,TRBJ2-3,TRBV27,TRBD2,TGTGCCAGCAGTTTTCTCGCGGGAGGGTATGAAGATACGCAGTATTTT,CASSFLAGGYEDTQYF
.,TRBJ1-5,TRBV15,.,TGTGCCACCAGCAGCCGGGACGGACCCAATCAGCCCCAGCATTTT,CATSSRDGPNQPQHF
.,TRBJ2-1,TRBV27,.,TGTGCCAGCAGAAAATTACCCGAAAATGAGCAGTTCTTC,CASRKLPENEQFF
.,TRBJ2-7,TRBV6-1,.,TGTGCCAGCAGTGAACTGGAGTACTACGAGCAGTACTTC,CASSELEYYEQYF
.,TRBJ1-5,TRBV7-9,.,TGTGCCAGCAGCTTAGGGGATCAGCCCCAGCATTTT,CASSLGDQPQHF
.,TRBJ2-7,TRBV27,.,TGTGCCAGCAGTTTATCGACGGGGGACAGACTCTACGAGCAGTACTTC,CASSLSTGDRLYEQYF
.,TRBJ2-3,TRBV29-1,.,TGCAGCGCCAAAGACACAGATACGCAGTATTTT,CSAKDTDTQYF
.,TRBJ1-5,TRBV6-6,TRBD1,TGTGCCAGCAGAACAGGGGGCGATCAGCCCCAGCATTTT,CASRTGGDQPQHF
.,TRBJ2-6,TRBV6-5,.,TGTGCCAGCAGTTACGGGGGGCCTGGGGCCAACGTCCTGACTTTC,CASSYGGPGANVLTF
.,TRBJ1-1,TRBV29-1,.,TGCAGCGTTGCTCGGGAGAACACTGAAGCTTTCTTT,CSVARENTEAFF
.,TRBJ2-7,TRBV7-3,TRBD2,TGTGCCAGCAGCTTGGAGGGGACTAGCGGCTACGAGCAGTACTTC,CASSLEGTSGYEQYF
.,TRBJ2-7,TRBV23-1,.,TGCGCTATAGGGCATGAGGACGAGCAGTACTTC,CAIGHEDEQYF
once,TRBJ2-7,TRBV6-5,TRBD1,TGTGCCAGCAGTTACCCCGGGACAGCATACTACGAGCAGTACTTC,CASSYPGTAYYEQYF
.,TRBJ2-7,TRBV19,.,TGTGCCAGTAGCCTTACAGGGTACGGGAACGAGCAGTACTTC,CASSLTGYGNEQYF
.,TRBJ2-1,TRBV4-2,TRBD2,TGTGCCAGCAGCCAAGATGGGACTAGCGCCTACAATGAGCAGTTCTTC,CASSQDGTSAYNEQFF
.,TRBJ2-7,TRBV19,TRBD2,TGTGCCAGTAGTCTGACTAGCGGGAGTGACTACGAGCAGTACTTC,CASSLTSGSDYEQYF
.,TRBJ2-5,TRBV7-9,.,TGTGCCAGCAGCTCGACGGAGTACCAAGAGACCCAGTACTTC,CASSSTEYQETQYF
.,TRBJ2-3,TRBV9,.,TGTGCCAGCAGCGGAACCGGGACAAGCACAGATACGCAGTATTTT,CASSGTGTSTDTQYF
.,TRBJ1-1,TRBV7-9,TRBD1,TGTGCCAGCAGGTCGACAGGGGTCACTGAAGCTTTCTTT,CASRSTGVTEAFF
.,TRBJ1-4,TRBV6-5,.,TGTGCCGCCGGAGGGGGGAGTGAAAAACTGTTTTTT,CAAGGGSEKLFF
.,TRBJ2-1,TRBV27,.,TGTGCCAGCAGTTTCTTGAGTAACAATGAGCAGTTCTTC,CASSFLSNNEQFF
.,TRBJ2-3,TRBV30,.,TGTGCCTGGAGTGTAAATGGGGGCACAGATACGCAGTATTTT,CAWSVNGGTDTQYF
.,TRBJ2-7,TRBV7-6,TRBD1,TGTGCCAGCAGTCCCGACAGGGGGAGCTCCTACGAGCAGTACTTC,CASSPDRGSSYEQYF
.,TRBJ2-2,TRBV27,.,TGTGCCAGCAGTTTCTCGTACTATGGTGGAAACACCGGGGAGCTGTTTTTT,CASSFSYYGGNTGELFF
.,TRBJ1-6,TRBV4-2,.,TGTGCCAGCATAGAGACTCAAGAGGCTAATTCACCCCTCCACTTT,CASIETQEANSPLHF
.,TRBJ1-2,TRBV4-1,TRBD1,TGCGCCAGCAGCCAAGAAACAGGGGGCGAGAACTATGGCTACACCTTC,CASSQETGGENYGYTF
.,TRBJ2-1,TRBV7-3,TRBD1,TGTGCCAGCAGCCGGGACAGGGGGCTTCTTGGGGAGCAGTTCTTC,CASSRDRGLLGEQFF
.,TRBJ2-6,TRBV6-4,TRBD1,TGTGCCAGCAGTGACGGACAGGGTGGGGCCAACGTCCTGACTTTC,CASSDGQGGANVLTF
.,TRBJ2-5,TRBV25-1,TRBD1,TGTGCCAGCAGTCCGGGACAGGGGTATTGGGAGACCCAGTACTTC,CASSPGQGYWETQYF